A selection of T cell receptor beta chains follows, all from one sample in a study of blood T cells in healthy people across ages. MiXCR was run by TCRdb on the 5' RACE reads, yielding one entry per CDR3 protein. The sample includes some 320,000 distinct CDR3 sequences, 25% to 30% of them seen just once. The sequencing input was blood. These TCRs come from a woman between 70 and 85 years old in good health. Each CDR3 is given with its conserved first and last residue. A D gene is named only where the DNA matches it firmly. Rows give clone size only sometimes, using once, few, many, or a class for an expanded clone.

V gene	clone size	D gene	J gene	CDR3 DNA	CDR3 protein
TRBV14	.	.	TRBJ1-2	TGTGCCAGCAGCCAAGATAGGGTGGGCAGCACCAGTAGCTATGGCTACACCTTC	CASSQDRVGSTSSYGYTF
TRBV7-2	.	TRBD2	TRBJ2-4	TGTGCCAGCAGCCCAAATGACTGGGTAGCGGGAGCCGCCACCAAAAACATTCAGTACTTC	CASSPNDWVAGAATKNIQYF
TRBV25-1	few	.	TRBJ2-4	TGTGCCAGCAGTGAAGGTCAAGTGGAACTGACGGGCATTCAGTACTTC	CASSEGQVELTGIQYF
TRBV20-1	.	TRBD1	TRBJ1-5	TGCAGTGCTAAATACAGGGGTAGCAATCAGCCCCAGCATTTT	CSAKYRGSNQPQHF
TRBV6-1	.	.	TRBJ2-6	TGTGCCAGCAGGCTCGGGACAAACTCTGGGGCCAACGTCCTGACTTTC	CASRLGTNSGANVLTF
TRBV5-1	.	.	TRBJ2-3	TGCGCCAGCAGCTTGACGGACAGCACAGATACGCAGTATTTT	CASSLTDSTDTQYF
TRBV7-2	few	TRBD2	TRBJ2-2	TGTGCCAGCAGCCCCCTAGCGGGGGGGAACACCGGGGAGCTGTTTTTT	CASSPLAGGNTGELFF
TRBV20-1	few	.	TRBJ2-5	TGCCGTGCTAGTGGGGCCTGGGGCAGGGGACAAGAGACCCAGTACTTC	CRASGAWGRGQETQYF
TRBV5-6	.	.	TRBJ2-5	TGTGCCAGCAGCCACCGGGACACCAAACAAGAGACCCAGTACTTC	CASSHRDTKQETQYF
TRBV7-6	few	.	TRBJ2-7	TGTGCCAGCAGCGCCACAGAATCCTACGAGCAGTACTTC	CASSATESYEQYF
TRBV28	few	TRBD1	TRBJ1-1	TGTGCCAGCAGTACCCTAGGGACAGGTTTGCGGAACACTGAAGCTTTCTTT	CASSTLGTGLRNTEAFF
TRBV20-1	many	.	TRBJ2-5	TGCAGTGCTGCCTCGACGGGGACCCAGTACTTC	CSAASTGTQYF
TRBV6-2/TRBV6-3	few	TRBD1	TRBJ2-7	TGTGCCAGCTCCCGGGACAGCCCCTACGAGCAGTACTTC	CASSRDSPYEQYF